These T cell receptor beta chains were read from a single sample in a study of cytomegalovirus exposure and HLA in healthy donors. Generated by immunoSEQ multiplex PCR, the TCRdb table keeps only in-frame clones and is missing some. The repertoire includes about 98,000 clones, approximately 70% of them detected once, and over 2% sits in the top ten. The sequenced sample was PBMCs. The receptor source for this set is a man between 50 and 59 years old in good health and CMV-seronegative. CDR3s include the opening cysteine and the closing phenylalanine or tryptophan. A D gene is named only where the DNA matches it firmly. Rows may omit the clone size; those that give it use once, few, many or a size class.

clone_size j_call d_call v_call cdr3_nt cdr3_aa
. TRBJ2-7 . TRBV5-1 TGCGCCAGCAGCTTCCCCTCAGGCAACGGCGAGCAGTACTTC CASSFPSGNGEQYF
. TRBJ2-1 . TRBV21-1 TGTGCCAGCAGCAAAGGGATGGGGGGATCATGGCAGTTCTTC CASSKGMGGSWQFF
. TRBJ1-2 TRBD1 TRBV10-2 TGCGCCAGCAGGTCAACCGGGACAGGGTTTTCCTATAACTATGGCTACACCTTC CASRSTGTGFSYNYGYTF
. TRBJ2-7 . TRBV11-2 TGTGCCAGCAGCTTAAACTCGGTTTACGAGCAGTACTTC CASSLNSVYEQYF
. TRBJ2-6 . TRBV7-9 TGTGCCAGCAGCGCCCCTTTTCGTCCCCAGGGAACCCTGACTTTC CASSAPFRPQGTLTF
few TRBJ2-7 . TRBV9 TGTGCCAGCAGCGCCGACCCTAGCGCCAGGAGCTCCTACGAGCAGTACTTC CASSADPSARSSYEQYF
once TRBJ1-2 TRBD1 TRBV5-1 TGCGCCAGCAGCTTGGAGGGACAGGGGCCCTATGGCTACACCTTC CASSLEGQGPYGYTF
. TRBJ1-3 TRBD1 TRBV5-1 TGCGCCAGCAGCTTGGGACAGGGGGCCCGCTCTGGAAACACCATATATTTT CASSLGQGARSGNTIYF
. TRBJ2-4 TRBD2 TRBV29-1 TGCAGCGTGGAGGGACTAGCAGGGAACATTCAGTACTTC CSVEGLAGNIQYF
. TRBJ2-1 . TRBV29-1 TGCAGCTCCGGGTCCTCTTACAATGAGCAGTTCTTC CSSGSSYNEQFF
. TRBJ2-1 TRBD2 TRBV25-1 TGTGCCAGCAGTGCTTCAAGCGGGGGGGGCTGGGATGAGCAGTTCTTC CASSASSGGGWDEQFF
. TRBJ2-7 . TRBV28 TGTGCCAGCAGTTTAAGGGCGGGGATTGCGTACTACGAGCAGTACTTC CASSLRAGIAYYEQYF
. TRBJ1-6 . TRBV30 TGTGCCTGGAGTAACAGGGATAATTCACCCCTCCACTTT CAWSNRDNSPLHF
. TRBJ2-7 . TRBV7-9 TGTGCCTCCGGGCCGGGGGTCGAGCAGTACTTC CASGPGVEQYF
. TRBJ2-7 TRBD1 TRBV28 TGTGCCAGCAGTACGACAGGGGGTGGATACGAGCAGTACTTC CASSTTGGGYEQYF
. TRBJ2-5 . TRBV7-9 TGTGCCAGCAGCTCGTACGGATCCGGGGGAGAGACCCAGTACTTC CASSSYGSGGETQYF
. TRBJ1-1 TRBD1 TRBV5-1 TGCGCCAGCAGCCTCAGGGGGCCTAGTAGTGAAGCTTTCTTT CASSLRGPSSEAFF
. TRBJ2-3 . TRBV6-6 TGTGCCAGCAGTTTATCAGATACGCAGTATTTT CASSLSDTQYF
. TRBJ1-2 . TRBV4-3 TGCGCCAGCAGCCAAGACCCCAGGGGCTATGGCTACACCTTC CASSQDPRGYGYTF
once TRBJ1-3 . TRBV5-4 TGTGCCAGCAGCAAGGGCAGGGTTACTGGAAACACCATATATTTT CASSKGRVTGNTIYF
. TRBJ2-5 . TRBV30 TGTGCCTGGATAGAAAGCTGGACCCAGTACTTC CAWIESWTQYF
. TRBJ2-7 TRBD2 TRBV2 TGTGCCAGCAGTGAAGCCCCGGGACTAGCTTCCGAGCAGTACTTC CASSEAPGLASEQYF
. TRBJ1-2 TRBD1 TRBV27 TGTGCCAGCAGTGCTGACAGGGGTAACTATGGCTACACCTTC CASSADRGNYGYTF
few TRBJ1-5 . TRBV27 TGTGCCACGGGACATCGTAGCAATCAGCCCCAGCATTTT CATGHRSNQPQHF
. TRBJ2-7 TRBD2 TRBV4-1 TGCGCCAGCAGCCAAGATGGGGGGCCTAGCGGGAGTTTTTCCTCCTACGAGCAGTACTTC CASSQDGGPSGSFSSYEQYF
. TRBJ2-3 TRBD2 TRBV28 TGTGCCAGCAGTTTTCAGAGCGGGAGGGCCTCAGATACGCAGTATTTT CASSFQSGRASDTQYF
. TRBJ2-3 . TRBV6-1 TGTGCCAGCAGTGAAGCGTCCTCGGGGGCAGATACGCAGTATTTT CASSEASSGADTQYF
. TRBJ2-6 . TRBV4-3 TGCGCCAGCAGCCTACAGGTTAGCTCTGGGGCCAACGTCCTGACTTTC CASSLQVSSGANVLTF
few TRBJ2-3 . TRBV6-1 TGTGCCAGCAGTGGACCGATCAGGGCTGGGGCAGATACGCAGTATTTT CASSGPIRAGADTQYF
. TRBJ2-2 . TRBV6-4 TGTGCCAGCTCTTTAGAGAACACCGGGGAGCTGTTTTTT CASSLENTGELFF
. TRBJ1-4 . TRBV5-1 TGCGCCAGCAGGGTTTTGACAGACTCCGAAAAACTGTTTTTT CASRVLTDSEKLFF
. TRBJ1-3 . TRBV19 TGTGCCAGTAGAGCCGCAAGAAACACCATATATTTT CASRAARNTIYF
. TRBJ2-3 . TRBV6-4 TGTGCCAGCAGTGACTCGATGTCAGGGGTAGATACGCAGTATTTT CASSDSMSGVDTQYF
. TRBJ2-1 TRBD2 TRBV10-3 TGTGCCATCAGTGAGTCAAACGGGAGGGAGATCTATGAGCAGTTCTTC CAISESNGREIYEQFF
. TRBJ2-1 . TRBV11-1 TGTGCCAGCAGTGGCAGTTACAATGAGCAGTTCTTC CASSGSYNEQFF
. TRBJ2-1 TRBD2 TRBV7-9 TGTGCCAGCAGCTCCGGGACTAGCGGGAGAGCCAATGAGCAGTTCTTC CASSSGTSGRANEQFF
. TRBJ2-5 TRBD2 TRBV30 TGTGCCTGGACCCGGGGAGGGATGGAGACCCAGTACTTC CAWTRGGMETQYF
. TRBJ1-1 TRBD1 TRBV6-1 TGTGCCAGCAGGGGACAGCTGAACACTGAAGCTTTCTTT CASRGQLNTEAFF
. TRBJ2-5 . TRBV20-1 TGCAGTGCTCCCACCGGGGGGACCCAGTACTTC CSAPTGGTQYF
. TRBJ2-3 . TRBV7-9 TGTGCCAGCAGCTTCTCCGGTGCGGGCACAGATACGCAGTATTTT CASSFSGAGTDTQYF
. TRBJ2-2 TRBD2 TRBV9 TGTGCCAGCAGCTCGCCTAGCGGGGGGGCCGACACCGGGGAGCTGTTTTTT CASSSPSGGADTGELFF
few TRBJ2-6 TRBD1 TRBV7-9 TGTGCTTCATCTACGGGACAGGGCTCTATTGTCTCTGGGGCCAACGTCCTGACTTTC CASSTGQGSIVSGANVLTF
once TRBJ1-6 . TRBV2 TGTGCCAGCAAATCAGACAGACTAGAAAATTCACCCCTCCACTTT CASKSDRLENSPLHF
few TRBJ1-1 . TRBV2 TGTGCCAGCGAGGCGGGGGAGACTGAAGCTTTCTTT CASEAGETEAFF
. TRBJ2-3 . TRBV7-2 TGTGCCAGCAGATCTCAGTTGGCGGGGAGCACAGATACGCAGTATTTT CASRSQLAGSTDTQYF
. TRBJ2-7 TRBD2 TRBV18 TGTGCCAGCTCACCCGGACTAGCGGAAACCTACGAGCAGTACTTC CASSPGLAETYEQYF
once TRBJ2-3 . TRBV7-9 TGTGCCAGCAGCTTATTGGAGGAGGGGACAGATACGCAGTATTTT CASSLLEEGTDTQYF
. TRBJ2-7 . TRBV9 TGTGCCAGCAGCGTAGAGGCAGGAAACTACGAGCAGTACTTC CASSVEAGNYEQYF
. TRBJ1-4 . TRBV7-2 TGTGCCAGCAGCTTAGTGGCTTATGCAACTAATGAAAAGCTGTTTTTT CASSLVAYATNEKLFF
. TRBJ2-3 . TRBV7-7 TGTGCTAGCAGCTTAGGAGGGGGAACCACAGATACGCAGTATTTT CASSLGGGTTDTQYF
. TRBJ2-6 . TRBV9 TGTGCCAGCAGCGACCTAGTTCAGCTCTCTGGGGCCAACGTCCTGACTTTC CASSDLVQLSGANVLTF
. TRBJ2-7 TRBD1 TRBV7-9 TGTGCCAGCAGCTTAATACTGACAGGGGGAACCTACGAGCAGTACTTC CASSLILTGGTYEQYF
. TRBJ1-2 TRBD1 TRBV5-6 TGTGCCAGCAACCCGGGACAGCATGGGGGTGGCTACACCTTC CASNPGQHGGGYTF
few TRBJ2-1 . TRBV30 TGTGCCTGGATGGTGAGCTCCTACAATGAGCAGTTCTTC CAWMVSSYNEQFF
few TRBJ1-2 . TRBV7-2 TGTGCCAGCAGCTTAATTATTTGGGGGGAAGACTATGGCTACACCTTC CASSLIIWGEDYGYTF
few TRBJ2-2 TRBD1 TRBV7-9 TGTGCCAGCAGCTCCCATTGGGGGGGACAGGGCACCGGGGAGCTGTTTTTT CASSSHWGGQGTGELFF